Each of the 13 T cell receptor beta chains below was sequenced from the same sample in a study of cytomegalovirus exposure and HLA in healthy donors. Method: immunoSEQ multiplex PCR; TCRdb's copy keeps in-frame clones and lacks some. Among some 170,000 clones, 96% were seen once, and the ten largest hold more than 0.7%. The sequenced sample consisted of PBMCs. Every receptor here comes from a woman aged 18-30 years in good health and CMV-seronegative.

CDR3 protein: CASSEGPAGGPFSNEQFF. CDR3 nucleotide sequence: TGTGCCAGCAGTGAAGGCCCAGCGGGGGGGCCATTTAGCAATGAGCAGTTCTTC. The J gene is TRBJ2-1, the V gene TRBV2; 10 bases are shared with TRBD2. Per germline, CDR1 SNHLY and CDR2 FYNNEI. The CDR3 extends over 18 amino acids. The ends lost 1 base at V and 6 bases at J; junction bases unmatched: 12.

The chain links TRBV4-1 to TRBJ2-3; 10 nucleotides line up with TRBD2. CDR3 length: 18 amino acids. J was trimmed by 1 base and V by 0 bases; bases with no gene match: 7. Germline CDR1 and CDR2: MGHRA and YSYEKL. CDR3 DNA sequence: TGCGCCAGCAGCCAAGATTCCGCCGGGACTAGCGGCACAGATACGCAGTATTTT. This gives the protein CASSQDSAGTSGTDTQYF.

The J gene is TRBJ2-5, the V gene TRBV5-1; 14 bases are a match to TRBD2. V lost 5 bases and J lost 10; bases outside the gene matches: 10. The CDR3 sequence is 15 residues long. CDR1 and CDR2 (germline): SGHRS, YFSETQ. The CDR3 sequence: CASRRPGLAGEDQYF. The CDR3, as DNA: TGCGCCAGCAGACGTCCGGGACTAGCGGGGGAGGACCAGTACTTC.

The chain carries TRBV13 and TRBJ2-1; 9 nucleotides line up with TRBD2. The CDR3 consists of 16 residues. The germline V gene has CDR1 PRHDT and CDR2 FYEKMQ (reference sequence). The trim removed 3 bases at V and 8 bases at J, leaving 11 bases unmatched. The CDR3 bases are TGTGCCAGCAGCTTCTCTCTTGCGGGGGGGCTCGATGAGCAGTTCTTC. Translating gives CASSFSLAGGLDEQFF.

The chain is built from TRBV7-9 and TRBJ2-1; 12 nucleotides line up with TRBD2. The germline V gene has CDR1 SEHNR and CDR2 FQNEAQ (reference sequence). The CDR3 sequence is 16 residues long. The V gene end was trimmed by 5 bases and the J gene end by 2 bases; junction bases not matched to a gene: 4. For the CDR3, the DNA is TGTGCCAGCAGCCCCAGGACTAGCGGGACCTACAATGAGCAGTTCTTC. It is translated as CASSPRTSGTYNEQFF.

CDR3 loop: CSVAGTGLGEQFF. The CDR3 coding sequence is TGCAGCGTTGCGGGGACAGGGCTGGGGGAGCAGTTCTTC. V and J are TRBV29-1 and TRBJ2-1, with TRBD1 matching 9 bases. Germline CDR1 SQVTM, CDR2 ANQGSEA. V lost 4 bases and J lost 10; bases outside the gene matches: 8. The CDR3 totals 13 residues.

V gene TRBV19 combines with J gene TRBJ1-2; 11 bases line up with TRBD1. The CDR3 totals 11 residues. The ends lost 8 bases at V and 8 bases at J; junction bases unmatched: 1. Germline CDR1 is LNHDA and CDR2 is SQIVND (reference sequence). The CDR3 spells CASGQGAGYTF. The CDR3, as DNA: TGTGCCAGTGGACAGGGGGCCGGCTACACCTTC.

The rearrangement links TRBV5-1 to TRBJ1-4, with a weak D call TRBD1 (6 bases). Germline-derived CDR1 and CDR2 are SGHRS and YFSETQ. The V gene lost 0 bases and the J gene lost 0 bases, with 12 bases spanning the gap. The CDR3 contains 17 residues. The DNA of the CDR3 is TGCGCCAGCAGCTTGGATCTCGGACAGTCAACTAATGAAAAACTGTTTTTT. It encodes CASSLDLGQSTNEKLFF.

The chain couples TRBV27 to TRBJ1-1; 9 bases match TRBD1. CDR1 is MNHEY and CDR2 is SMNVEV in the germline V gene (reference sequence). The length of the CDR3 is 17 residues. Trimming removed 8 bases from V and 1 base from J; junction bases left unmatched: 14. The CDR3 reads CASAQSGTGKGNTEAFF. CDR3 nucleotide sequence: TGTGCCAGCGCCCAATCCGGGACAGGGAAGGGGAACACTGAAGCTTTCTTT.

The chain joins TRBV4-1 to TRBJ2-2, with D possibly being TRBD1 (5 bases). Germline V lookup: CDR1 MGHRA, CDR2 YSYEKL. The CDR3 is made up of 16 amino acids. V dropped 6 bases and J dropped 1 base, with 15 bases sitting between them. In DNA form, the CDR3 reads TGCGCCAGCAGACACAACAGGATCTTGAACACCGGGGAGCTGTTTTTT. Its protein is CASRHNRILNTGELFF.

This rearrangement joins TRBV7-3 to TRBJ2-1; TRBD2 agrees at 9 bases. V lost 5 bases to trimming and J lost 5 bases; unmatched junction nucleotides: 13. CDR3 length: 17 residues. The V gene's germline CDR1 is SGHTA and CDR2 FQGTGA. CDR3 bases: TGTGCCAGCAGCGGAGGTACTAGCGGGCAGACTAACAATGAGCAGTTCTTC. Translating it yields CASSGGTSGQTNNEQFF.

This sequence joins TRBV2 and TRBJ2-2, with TRBD1 as a possible D gene (5 bases). The CDR3 length is 13 residues. The ends were cut back, 6 bases at V and 4 bases at J, with 9 bases in the middle. Germline assignment: CDR1 SNHLY and CDR2 FYNNEI. The CDR3 nucleotides are TGTGCCAGCAGCCCGCAGGGCACCGGGGAGCTGTTTTTT. Translation gives CASSPQGTGELFF.

V and J are TRBV9 and TRBJ1-1; D unclear. The germline CDR1 and CDR2 sequences are SGDLS and YYNGEE. V lost 0 bases, J lost 10 bases, and 13 bases lay in between. This CDR3 region has 13 residues. The CDR3 sequence: CASSVGVLNRAFF. CDR3 DNA: TGTGCCAGCAGCGTAGGAGTCCTTAATAGAGCTTTCTTT.